This TCR beta chain was captured by sequencing in a study of T-cell reconstitution after alpha-beta-depleted transplantation in children. On this clonotype itself: Its antigen is not known.

General study points: Most T-cell counts and diversity one year after the transplant came from T cells that were newly produced. After transplant, at about two months, alpha-beta T cells were reportedly derived from several hundred expanded graft clones.

The CDR3 is made up of 15 amino acids. Germline assignment: CDR1 MNHNS and CDR2 SASEGT. Trimming pared 7 bases from V and 9 bases from J, leaving 22 bases between. The TCRbeta library incorporated unique molecular identifiers. One entry per CDR3 protein results from TCRdb running MiXCR on the PCR reads. The profile shows some 830,000 distinct CDR3 sequences, approximately 15% of them singletons. The sequenced sample was PBMCs, mostly from graft donor cells, obtained 360 days after TCRalphabeta/CD19-depleted stem cell transplant. The clonotype comes from a male patient aged 5 to 17 who had a stem cell transplant for acute lymphoblastic leukemia, so the T cells may come from the graft donor. The genes are TRBV6-1 and TRBJ2-1; D not certain. The CDR3 is CASTGQASPSGEQFF. The CDR3 DNA follows: TGTGCCAGCACCGGCCAAGCCTCACCCTCCGGTGAGCAGTTCTTC.